This T cell receptor (beta chain) was documented in a study of cytomegalovirus exposure and HLA in healthy donors. Trimming cost V 6 bases and J 4 bases; bases outside gene matches: 13. Germline assignment: CDR1 SGHVS and CDR2 FNYEAQ. The CDR3 spans 16 residues. Amplification used 60 Vbeta primers and 13 Jbeta primers. Sequencing was performed with immunoSEQ multiplex PCR; in TCRdb, only in-frame clones are kept and a portion is missing. In the table there are around 150,000 clones, just under 80% of which are singletons. The V call is TRBV7-6, the J call TRBJ1-1, with TRBD1 matching over 8 bases. The clonotype comes from a man aged 18 to 29 in good health and CMV-seropositive. Specimen: PBMCs. CDR3 coding DNA: TGTGCCAGCAGTGATCGGACAGGGAGAATTCGCACTGAAGCTTTCTTT. This codes for CASSDRTGRIRTEAFF.